Listed here are 32 T cell receptor beta chains from one sample, sequenced in a study of T-cell reconstitution after alpha-beta-depleted transplantation in children. Preparation of the TCRbeta library was carried out with unique molecular identifiers. From the PCR reads, TCRdb called clonotypes with MiXCR, one entry per CDR3 protein. The sample holds a few hundred thousand distinct CDR3 sequences, about a quarter seen once. Sequences were derived from PBMCs, sampled before TCRalphabeta/CD19-depleted stem cell transplant. These receptors originate from a boy in the first two years of life with Wiskott-Aldrich syndrome, due to receive a stem cell transplant.

This chain links TRBV7-7 with TRBJ2-3, with a possible D match to TRBD1 (5 bases). Germline V gene lookup returns CDR1 SSHAT and CDR2 FNYEAQ (reference sequence). The V gene lost 5 bases and the J gene lost 4 bases, with 13 bases spanning the gap. The CDR3 is 14 amino acids. In DNA form, the CDR3 reads TGTGCCAGCAGCACCACAGGTTCCGCAGATACGCAGTATTTT. It translates to CASSTTGSADTQYF.

This clonotype was counted only a few times. The chain couples TRBV29-1 to TRBJ2-1; 10 nucleotides line up with TRBD1. This CDR3 has 13 amino acids. J lost 3 bases, V lost 7 bases, and 3 bases had no gene match. Germline CDR1 SQVTM, CDR2 ANQGSEA. For the CDR3, the DNA is TGCAGCGCAGGACAGGGGGGCTACAATGAGCAGTTCTTC. It yields the protein CSAGQGGYNEQFF.

A few counts support this clonotype. The chain is built from TRBV20-1 and TRBJ2-7, with TRBD2 matching over 7 bases. The V gene end was trimmed by 5 bases and the J gene end by 3 bases; junction bases not matched to a gene: 4. CDR3 length: 12 residues. CDR1 is DFQATT and CDR2 is SNEGSKA in the germline V gene (reference sequence). The CDR3 protein is CSALRGGYEQYF. The CDR3 DNA sequence: TGCAGTGCTCTGCGCGGGGGCTACGAGCAGTACTTC.

The chain has TRBV10-3 and TRBJ2-2; 7 bases align to TRBD1. The CDR3 covers 15 residues. After removal of 10 bases from V and 1 base from J, the junction contained 9 bases not matched to a gene. Germline CDR1 ENHRY, CDR2 SYGVKD. CDR3 sequence (DNA): TGTGCCACCCAAAGTGGGACAGAGAACACCGGGGAGCTGTTTTTT. Translation: CATQSGTENTGELFF.

This chain's CDR3 is CSAYRQRTEAFF. For the CDR3, the DNA is TGCAGTGCTTACCGACAGCGGACTGAAGCTTTCTTT. The chain combines TRBV20-1 with TRBJ1-1, with a weak D call TRBD1 (5 bases). Germline V CDR1 and CDR2: DFQATT, SNEGSKA (reference sequence). This CDR3 comprises 12 residues. The V gene lost 5 bases and the J gene lost 5 bases, with 12 bases spanning the gap.

The chain couples TRBV11-2 to TRBJ1-3; a weak D match, TRBD1 (6 bases). The CDR3 runs to 14 residues. The germline gives CDR1 SGHAT, CDR2 FQNNGV. Trimming took 3 bases from V and 3 from J, leaving 9 bases between them. The CDR3 DNA follows: TGTGCCAGCAGCTTGAACAGGGTTGGAAACACCATATATTTT. Translated, it gives CASSLNRVGNTIYF.

The table lists this clonotype with a few counts. The chain joins TRBV5-1 to TRBJ2-1, with D unclear. The CDR3 is 12 amino acids. V lost 4 bases to trimming and J lost 6 bases, with 8 bases between them. Germline CDR1 SGHRS, CDR2 YFSETQ. CDR3 amino acids: CASSRIANEQFF. CDR3 sequence (DNA): TGCGCCAGCAGCCGGATCGCCAATGAGCAGTTCTTC.

This clonotype was recorded once. The rearrangement uses TRBV5-1 and TRBJ2-5; D is unclear. Between the trimmed V and J ends, which lost 4 bases and 0 bases, there was a span of 7 bases. This CDR3 is 13 amino acids long. In germline, CDR1 is SGHRS, CDR2 YFSETQ. The CDR3 DNA follows: TGCGCCAGCAGCAGTATGGACCAAGAGACCCAGTACTTC. It is translated as CASSSMDQETQYF.

V gene TRBV30 combines with J gene TRBJ1-2; D is possibly TRBD1 (5 bases). Germline V gene lookup returns CDR1 GTSNPN and CDR2 SVGIG (reference sequence). This CDR3 region has 11 residues. V gave up 7 bases and J gave up 4 bases, with 10 bases separating them. CDR3 residues: CASRQSYGYTF. The CDR3 DNA sequence: TGTGCCTCTCGACAGTCCTATGGCTACACCTTC.

This clonotype has a handful of counts. V and J are TRBV4-1 and TRBJ2-1, with 15 bases identical to TRBD2. Germline CDR1 is MGHRA and CDR2 is YSYEKL. The CDR3 totals 19 residues. V trimming: 0 bases; J trimming: 4 bases; junction bases outside the gene matches: 7. The CDR3 bases are TGCGCCAGCAGCCAAGACCGGACTAGCGGGAGGGCCCTTTACAATGAGCAGTTCTTC. This sequence encodes CASSQDRTSGRALYNEQFF.

The rearrangement uses TRBV7-8 and TRBJ2-2; 9 nucleotides align to TRBD1. CDR1 is SGHVS, CDR2 FQNEAQ, per germline. The V gene end was trimmed by 5 bases and the J gene end by 4 bases; junction bases not matched to a gene: 8. This CDR3 spans 16 amino acids. CDR3 loop: CASSPDRGRGTGELFF. CDR3 sequence (DNA): TGTGCCAGCAGCCCGGACAGGGGAAGGGGCACCGGGGAGCTGTTTTTT.

This clonotype occurred a few times. This chain links TRBV15 with TRBJ1-2; 8 bases map to TRBD1. V was pared by 1 base and J by 6 bases, with 7 bases of the junction left unmatched. CDR1 is LNHNV and CDR2 is YYDKDF in the germline V gene (reference sequence). There are 15 residues in the CDR3. CDR3 bases: TGTGCCACCAGCAGAGGAGGACAGGGCACGGATGGCTACACCTTC. Translation gives CATSRGGQGTDGYTF.

This clonotype was counted only a few times. V usage is TRBV7-2 and J usage is TRBJ2-2; 13 positions agree with TRBD2. J gave up 7 bases and V 5 bases, and 7 bases lay outside the gene matches. Germline CDR1 is SGHTA and CDR2 is FQGNSA. The CDR3 is 16 amino acids. In nucleotides, the CDR3 is TGTGCCAGCAGCGCACTAGCGGGAGGGCTCAACGGGGAGCTGTTTTTT. Its protein product is CASSALAGGLNGELFF.

This clonotype has a handful of counts. This chain uses TRBV5-1 with TRBJ2-5; perhaps TRBD2 as D (6 bases). The V and J ends lost 2 bases and 5 bases respectively, with 16 bases between them. Germline CDR1 and CDR2: SGHRS and YFSETQ. This CDR3 is 15 amino acids long. CDR3 sequence reads: CASSFEGNGGETQYF. Written as DNA, the CDR3 is TGCGCCAGCAGCTTCGAGGGAAACGGAGGGGAGACCCAGTACTTC.

This clonotype was seen only a few times. V usage is TRBV13 and J usage is TRBJ2-1; perhaps D is TRBD1 or TRBD2 (5 bases each). Germline CDR1 and CDR2: PRHDT and FYEKMQ (reference sequence). CDR3 size: 15 residues. V shed 5 bases and J shed 7 bases, with 18 bases lying between them. CDR3 nucleotide sequence: TGTGCCAGCAGCACCCGGGGCCGGGCTGATAATGAGCAGTTCTTC. It specifies CASSTRGRADNEQFF.

V gene TRBV20-1 combines with J gene TRBJ2-3; 14 nucleotides align to TRBD2. The ends lost 5 bases at V and 4 bases at J; junction bases unmatched: 8. The CDR3 consists of 16 residues. Germline V CDR1 and CDR2: DFQATT, SNEGSKA (reference sequence). CDR3: CSAWGGTSGRSDTQYF. The CDR3 DNA reads as TGCAGTGCTTGGGGGGGGACTAGCGGGAGATCAGATACGCAGTATTTT.

This chain links TRBV5-1 with TRBJ2-1; TRBD2 aligns across 7 bases. V was clipped by 0 bases and J by 5 bases; unmatched bases: 5. This CDR3 comprises 15 residues. The germline V gene encodes CDR1 SGHRS and CDR2 YFSETQ. CDR3 DNA sequence: TGCGCCAGCAGCTTGGTCGCGGGAGCGGACAATGAGCAGTTCTTC. It specifies CASSLVAGADNEQFF.

The genes are TRBV5-1 and TRBJ2-7; 11 bases map to TRBD2. Looked up from germline, CDR1 is SGHRS and CDR2 is YFSETQ. There are 14 residues in the CDR3. V gave up 1 base and J gave up 6 bases; unmatched junction bases: 3. The CDR3 DNA sequence: TGCGCCAGCAGCTTGACTAGCGGGAGTCGCGAGCAGTACTTC. This gives the protein CASSLTSGSREQYF.

There are many counts of this clonotype. This chain connects TRBV5-1 to TRBJ1-1, with D unresolved. The V gene lost 0 bases and the J gene lost 0 bases, with 6 bases spanning the gap. This CDR3 region has 14 residues. CDR1 SGHRS and CDR2 YFSETQ come from the germline V gene. The CDR3 DNA is TGCGCCAGCAGCTTGGAAGGACTGAACACTGAAGCTTTCTTT. The encoded protein is CASSLEGLNTEAFF. The whole variable domain, remainder taken from reference TRBV5-1 and TRBJ1-1, is KAGVTQTPRYLIKTRGQQVTLSCSPISGHRSVSWYQQTPGQGLQFLFEYFSETQRNKGNFPGRFSGRQFSNSRSEMNVSTLELGDSALYLCASSLEGLNTEAFFGQGTRLTVV.

The chain links TRBV20-1 to TRBJ2-3; D ambiguous. Trimming cost V 7 bases and J 0 bases, with 8 bases left between them. Germline-derived CDR1 and CDR2 are DFQATT and SNEGSKA (reference sequence). The CDR3 is made up of 12 amino acids. Here the CDR3 DNA reads TGCAGTGTTCAGGACAGCACAGATACGCAGTATTTT. Its translation is CSVQDSTDTQYF.

This clonotype has more than one count but fewer than ten. The chain is built from TRBV18 and TRBJ2-3, with D tentatively TRBD2 (6 bases). Trimming cost V 0 bases and J 8 bases, with 15 bases left between them. The CDR3 is 15 residues long. Germline V gives CDR1 KGHSH, CDR2 LQKENI. CDR3 loop: CASSPPGGRSSTQYF. As DNA, the CDR3 is TGTGCCAGCTCACCACCTGGAGGGAGGTCGAGTACGCAGTATTTT.

The sample holds a few counts of this clonotype. This chain uses TRBV20-1 with TRBJ2-5; TRBD2 matches 10 bases. Per germline, CDR1 DFQATT and CDR2 SNEGSKA (reference sequence). The CDR3 consists of 13 residues. The junction had 3 bases not matched to a gene; V was cut back by 6 bases and J by 2 bases. CDR3 nucleotides: TGCAGTGCCCTTAGCGGGAGGCAAGAGACCCAGTACTTC. As protein: CSALSGRQETQYF.

CDR3 nucleotides: TGCAGTGCTAGAAGCGGCCTCTCCTACGAGCAGTACTTC. It is translated as CSARSGLSYEQYF. The chain is built from TRBV20-1 and TRBJ2-7; possibly TRBD2 for D (5 bases). Germline CDR1 and CDR2: DFQATT and SNEGSKA (reference sequence). Trimming removed 2 bases at V and 0 bases at J, with 8 bases between. The CDR3 is 13 amino acids.

The chain carries TRBV6-6 and TRBJ2-6; D gene uncertain. This CDR3 comprises 13 residues. Germline V lookup: CDR1 MNHNY, CDR2 SVGAGI (reference sequence). Trimming removed 9 bases from V and 0 bases from J, with 6 bases in between. This CDR3 is CASSASGANVLTF. CDR3 sequence (DNA): TGTGCCAGTTCGGCCTCTGGGGCCAACGTCCTGACTTTC.

This clonotype has only one observation. The germline gene is not matched at one end of the junction; a read error may be the cause. The chain joins TRBV12-3 or TRBV12-4 to TRBJ2-5; 11 bases align to TRBD2. The CDR3 covers 14 residues. The CDR3 reads CASSLSLDSGRADF. The CDR3 region has the DNA TGTGCCAGCAGTTTAAGCCTTGATAGCGGGAGGGCCGACTTC.

The chain couples TRBV5-1 to TRBJ2-3; 11 positions agree with TRBD1. The CDR3 has 15 residues. The V gene end was trimmed by 3 bases and the J gene end by 7 bases; junction bases not matched to a gene: 7. Germline V gives CDR1 SGHRS, CDR2 YFSETQ. CDR3 in DNA: TGCGCCAGCAGCTCCTCCGGGACAGGGGGTAATACGCAGTATTTT. Its protein product is CASSSSGTGGNTQYF.

This clonotype was counted a few times. The chain joins TRBV11-3 to TRBJ2-2; 12 nucleotides agree with TRBD2. The V and J ends lost 5 bases and 6 bases, in that order; junction bases with no gene match: 4. The CDR3 runs to 15 residues. The germline V gene has CDR1 SGHNT and CDR2 YENEEA. CDR3 loop: CASSPTSGSPGELFF. In DNA, the CDR3 is TGTGCCAGCAGCCCGACTAGCGGGAGTCCCGGGGAGCTGTTTTTT.

DNA of the CDR3: TGCGCCAGCAGCTTTCTCCCCATCCCCAGCTGGAAGGGGCAGTATGGCTACACCTTC. As protein: CASSFLPIPSWKGQYGYTF. This sequence joins TRBV5-1 and TRBJ1-2; maybe TRBD1 (5 bases). V was shortened by 2 bases and J by 5 bases, with 28 bases between the two germline ends. Germline V lookup: CDR1 SGHRS, CDR2 YFSETQ. This CDR3 spans 19 amino acids.

This clonotype has a handful of counts. The chain couples TRBV7-2 to TRBJ2-1, with D perhaps TRBD2 (6 bases). Germline CDR1 and CDR2: SGHTA and FQGNSA. Trimming cost V 0 bases and J 5 bases, with 11 bases left between them. The CDR3 is made up of 15 amino acids. CDR3 in DNA: TGTGCCAGCAGCTTAGCGCCGGGACTGGACAATGAGCAGTTCTTC. Its protein is CASSLAPGLDNEQFF.

This clonotype was observed a few times. J is TRBJ1-6 and V is TRBV20-1; 8 bases line up with TRBD1. This CDR3 is 14 amino acids long. Germline lookup yields CDR1 DFQATT and CDR2 SNEGSKA (reference sequence). V was pared by 6 bases and J by 8 bases, with 9 bases of the junction left unmatched. CDR3 region: CSAKGQGYDSPLHF. CDR3 DNA sequence: TGCAGTGCGAAAGGACAGGGTTACGATTCACCCCTCCACTTT.

The chain's CDR3 is CASSLGGLGSGANVLTF. Written as DNA, the CDR3 is TGTGCCAGCAGCTTGGGGGGTTTAGGCTCTGGGGCCAACGTCCTGACTTTC. The rearrangement links TRBV5-6 to TRBJ2-6; D not resolved. The CDR3 covers 17 residues. CDR1 is SGHDT and CDR2 is YYEEEE in the germline V gene. Trimming took 0 bases from V and 0 from J, leaving 10 bases between them.

This clonotype has more than one count but fewer than ten. The chain is built from TRBV28 and TRBJ2-7, with TRBD2 matching over 7 bases. The CDR3 is 15 residues long. Germline values: CDR1 MDHEN, CDR2 SYDVKM. Trimming removed 5 bases from V and 2 bases from J; junction bases left unmatched: 9. This chain's CDR3 is CASSQGGRGTYEQYF. CDR3 coding DNA: TGTGCCAGCAGTCAGGGCGGGAGAGGAACCTACGAGCAGTACTTC.